The text below deals with one TCR beta chain. Trimming stripped 5 bases from V and 5 bases from J, with 15 bases between. The CDR3 spans 14 residues. Germline assignment: CDR1 SEHNR and CDR2 FQNEAQ (reference sequence). This sample is drawn from a study of human T cells and chemical hapten exposure. It was from unfractionated whole blood that total RNA was extracted. The library attached unique molecular identifiers to individual cDNA molecules. In the authors' methods: Sequenced samples showed a median of approximately 100,000 TCRs each, with counts running from about 20,000 to 690,000. MiXCR, applied by TCRdb to the reads, yields one record per CDR3 protein. V and J calls and clone size were set by TCRdb, not the authors. This sample has about 120,000 distinct CDR3 sequences, with about 7.7% found just once.

The sample taken for sequencing was whole blood. The clonotype was recovered from a human donor in good health. Some clones in this sample may be carry-over from other donors' samples. The rearrangement uses TRBV7-9 and TRBJ2-5, with D possibly matching TRBD2 (5 bases). The CDR3 DNA follows: TGTGCCAGCAGCCCTCCGTTGTGGAGGGAGACCCAGTACTTC. It translates to CASSPPLWRETQYF. The full variable domain, its missing parts supplied by reference TRBV7-9 and TRBJ2-5, is DTGVSQNPRHKITKRGQNVTFRCDPISEHNRLYWYRQTLGQGPEFLTYFQNEAQLEKSRLLSDRFSAERPKGSFSTLEIQRTEQGDSAMYLCASSPPLWRETQYFGPGTRLLVL.